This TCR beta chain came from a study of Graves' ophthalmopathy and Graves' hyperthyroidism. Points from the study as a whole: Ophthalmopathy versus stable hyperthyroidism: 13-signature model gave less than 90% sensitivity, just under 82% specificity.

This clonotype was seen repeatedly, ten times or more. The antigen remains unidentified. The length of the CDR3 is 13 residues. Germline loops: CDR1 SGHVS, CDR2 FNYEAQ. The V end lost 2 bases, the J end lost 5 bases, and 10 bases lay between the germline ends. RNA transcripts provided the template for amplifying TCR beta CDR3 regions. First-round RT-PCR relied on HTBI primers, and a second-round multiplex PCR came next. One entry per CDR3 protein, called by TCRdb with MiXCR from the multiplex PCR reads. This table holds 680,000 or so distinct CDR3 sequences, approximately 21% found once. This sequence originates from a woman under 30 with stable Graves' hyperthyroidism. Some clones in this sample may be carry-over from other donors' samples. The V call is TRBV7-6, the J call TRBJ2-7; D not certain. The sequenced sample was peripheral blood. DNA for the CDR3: TGTGCCAGCAGCTTACAAAAGGGCCACGAGCAGTACTTC. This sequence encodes CASSLQKGHEQYF.